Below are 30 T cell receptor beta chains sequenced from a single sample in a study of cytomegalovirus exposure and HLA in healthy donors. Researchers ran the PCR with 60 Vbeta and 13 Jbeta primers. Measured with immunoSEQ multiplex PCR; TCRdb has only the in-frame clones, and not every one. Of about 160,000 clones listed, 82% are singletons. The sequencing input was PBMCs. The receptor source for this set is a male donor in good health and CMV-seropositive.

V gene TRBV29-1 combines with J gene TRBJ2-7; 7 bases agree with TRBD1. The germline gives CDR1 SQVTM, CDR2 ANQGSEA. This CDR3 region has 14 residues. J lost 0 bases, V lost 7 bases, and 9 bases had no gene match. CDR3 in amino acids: CSALSGQSSYEQYF. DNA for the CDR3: TGCAGCGCCCTGTCGGGACAGAGCTCCTACGAGCAGTACTTC.

CDR3 bases: TGTGCCAGCAGGGGGGACTTTGGGACTTACTACGAGCAGTACTTC. This encodes CASRGDFGTYYEQYF. This chain connects TRBV28 to TRBJ2-7; the D gene is possibly TRBD2 (6 bases). Germline CDR1 reads MDHEN; CDR2 reads SYDVKM. The CDR3 contains 15 residues. Between the trimmed V and J ends, which lost 6 bases and 3 bases, there was a span of 18 bases.

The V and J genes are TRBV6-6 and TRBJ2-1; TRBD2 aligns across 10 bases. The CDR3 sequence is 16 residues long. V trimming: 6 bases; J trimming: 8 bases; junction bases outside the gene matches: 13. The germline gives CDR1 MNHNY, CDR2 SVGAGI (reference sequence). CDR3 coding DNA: TGTGCCAGCAGGTCTACACTAGCGGGACACGACCATGAGCAGTTCTTC. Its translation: CASRSTLAGHDHEQFF.

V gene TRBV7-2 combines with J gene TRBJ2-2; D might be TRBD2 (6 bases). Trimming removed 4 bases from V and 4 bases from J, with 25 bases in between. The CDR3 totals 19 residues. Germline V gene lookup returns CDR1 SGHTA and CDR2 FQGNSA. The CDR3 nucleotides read TGTGCCAGCAGCTCCCCCGGAGACTTGGGGACTTCGCGCACCGGGGAGCTGTTTTTT. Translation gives CASSSPGDLGTSRTGELFF.

CDR3 sequence (DNA): TGTGCCAGCAGCTCATGGGGGGCGGGAGTGGAGACCCAGTACTTC. Its translation is CASSSWGAGVETQYF. V and J are TRBV28 and TRBJ2-5; possibly TRBD2 for D (7 bases). Trimming stripped 6 bases from V and 5 bases from J, with 19 bases between. Germline CDR1 is MDHEN and CDR2 is SYDVKM. CDR3 length equals 15 residues. The full variable domain, rest sourced from reference TRBV28 and TRBJ2-5, is DVKVTQSSRYLVKRTGEKVFLECVQDMDHENMFWYRQDPGLGLRLIYFSYDVKMKEKGDIPEGYSVSREKKERFSLILESASTNQTSMYLCASSSWGAGVETQYFGPGTRLLVL.

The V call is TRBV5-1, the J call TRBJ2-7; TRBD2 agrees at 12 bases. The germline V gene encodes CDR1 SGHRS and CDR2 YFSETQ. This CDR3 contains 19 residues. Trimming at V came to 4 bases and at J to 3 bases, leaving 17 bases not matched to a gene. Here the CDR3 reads CASSVTPSGRALEVYEQYF. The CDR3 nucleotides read TGCGCCAGCAGCGTGACGCCTAGCGGGAGGGCCCTCGAAGTCTACGAGCAGTACTTC.

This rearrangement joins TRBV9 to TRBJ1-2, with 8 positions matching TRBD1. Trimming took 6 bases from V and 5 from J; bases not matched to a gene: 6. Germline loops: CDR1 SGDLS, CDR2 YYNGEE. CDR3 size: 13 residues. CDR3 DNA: TGTGCCAGCAACGCCGGGACAGGTTATGGCTACACCTTC. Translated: CASNAGTGYGYTF.

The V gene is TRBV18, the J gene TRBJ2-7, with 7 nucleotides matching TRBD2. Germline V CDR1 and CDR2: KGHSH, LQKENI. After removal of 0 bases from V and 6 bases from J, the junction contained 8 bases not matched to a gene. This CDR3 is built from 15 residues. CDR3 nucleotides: TGTGCCAGCTCACCACCGCTTGGGAGGGATCGCGAGCAGTACTTC. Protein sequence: CASSPPLGRDREQYF.

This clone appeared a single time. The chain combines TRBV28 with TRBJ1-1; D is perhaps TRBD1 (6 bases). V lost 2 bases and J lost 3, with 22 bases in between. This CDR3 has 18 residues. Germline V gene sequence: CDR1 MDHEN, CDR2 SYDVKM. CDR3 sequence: CASSLTQTGPNRDTEAFF. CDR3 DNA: TGTGCCAGCAGTTTAACCCAAACAGGGCCGAACAGGGACACTGAAGCTTTCTTT.

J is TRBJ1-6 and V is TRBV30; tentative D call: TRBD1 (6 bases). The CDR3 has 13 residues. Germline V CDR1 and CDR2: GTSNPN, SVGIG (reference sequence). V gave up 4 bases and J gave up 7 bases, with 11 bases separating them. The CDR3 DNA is TGTGCCTGGACAGGACAGCTAAATTCACCCCTCCACTTT. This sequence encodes CAWTGQLNSPLHF.

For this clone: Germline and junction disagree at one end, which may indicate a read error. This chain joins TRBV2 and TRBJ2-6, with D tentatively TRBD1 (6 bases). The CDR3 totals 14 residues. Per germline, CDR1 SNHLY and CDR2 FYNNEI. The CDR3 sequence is CASSEGSGANGLTF. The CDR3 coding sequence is TGTGCCAGCAGTGAGGGCTCAGGGGCCAACGGCCTGACTTTC.

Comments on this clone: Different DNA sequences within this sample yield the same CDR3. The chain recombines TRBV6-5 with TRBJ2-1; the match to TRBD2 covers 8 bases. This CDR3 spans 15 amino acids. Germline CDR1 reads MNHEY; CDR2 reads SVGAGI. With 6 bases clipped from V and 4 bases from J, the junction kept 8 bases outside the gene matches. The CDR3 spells CASSPTSGPYNEQFF. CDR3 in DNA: TGTGCCAGCAGCCCCACTAGCGGCCCATACAATGAGCAGTTCTTC.

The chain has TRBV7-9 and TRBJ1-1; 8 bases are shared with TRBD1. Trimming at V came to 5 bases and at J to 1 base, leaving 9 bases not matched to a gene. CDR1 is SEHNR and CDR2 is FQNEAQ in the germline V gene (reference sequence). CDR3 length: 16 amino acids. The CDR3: CASSPPGGRGNTEAFF. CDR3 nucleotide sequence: TGTGCCAGCAGCCCTCCAGGGGGCAGGGGGAACACTGAAGCTTTCTTT.

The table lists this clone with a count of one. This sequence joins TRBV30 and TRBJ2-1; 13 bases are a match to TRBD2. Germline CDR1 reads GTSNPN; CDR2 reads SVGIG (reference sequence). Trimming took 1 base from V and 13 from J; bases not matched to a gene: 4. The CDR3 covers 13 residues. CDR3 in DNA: TGTGCCTGGAGTGGACTAGCGGGGGGTCCCCAGTTCTTC. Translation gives CAWSGLAGGPQFF.

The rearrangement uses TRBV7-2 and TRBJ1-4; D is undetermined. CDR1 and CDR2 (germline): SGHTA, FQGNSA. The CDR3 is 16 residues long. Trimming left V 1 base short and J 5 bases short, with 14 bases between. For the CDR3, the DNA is TGTGCCAGCAGCTTAGACCCCAAGCGCATCAATGAAAAACTGTTTTTT. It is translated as CASSLDPKRINEKLFF. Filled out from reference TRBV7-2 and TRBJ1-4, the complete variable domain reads GAGVSQSPSNKVTEKGKDVELRCDPISGHTALYWYRQSLGQGLEFLIYFQGNSAPDKSGLPSDRFSAERTGGSVSTLTIQRTQQEDSAVYLCASSLDPKRINEKLFFGSGTQLSVL.

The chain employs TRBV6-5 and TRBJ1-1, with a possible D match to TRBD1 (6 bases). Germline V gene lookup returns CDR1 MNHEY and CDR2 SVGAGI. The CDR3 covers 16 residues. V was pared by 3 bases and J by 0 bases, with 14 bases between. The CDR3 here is CASSYVGGQLNTEAFF. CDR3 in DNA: TGTGCCAGCAGTTATGTGGGCGGACAGCTGAACACTGAAGCTTTCTTT.

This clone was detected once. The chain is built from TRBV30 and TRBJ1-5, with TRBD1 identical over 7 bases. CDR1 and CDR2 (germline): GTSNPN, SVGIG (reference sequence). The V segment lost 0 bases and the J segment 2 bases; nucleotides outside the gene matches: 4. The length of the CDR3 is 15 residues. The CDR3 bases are TGTGCCTGGAGTGTACAGGGGATGGGCAATCAGCCCCAGCATTTT. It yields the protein CAWSVQGMGNQPQHF.

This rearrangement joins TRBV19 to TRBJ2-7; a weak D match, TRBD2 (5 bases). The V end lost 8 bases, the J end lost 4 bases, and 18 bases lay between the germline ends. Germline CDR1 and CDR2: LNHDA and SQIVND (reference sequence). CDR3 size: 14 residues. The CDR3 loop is CASSTSGRGYEQYF. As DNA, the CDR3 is TGTGCCAGTTCTACGTCGGGGAGAGGGTACGAGCAGTACTTC.

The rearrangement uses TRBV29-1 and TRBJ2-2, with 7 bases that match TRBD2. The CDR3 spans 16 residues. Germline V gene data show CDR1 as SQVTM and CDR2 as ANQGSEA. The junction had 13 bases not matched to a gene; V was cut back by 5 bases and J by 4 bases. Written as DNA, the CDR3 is TGCAGCGTTTTGCCACGCGGGAGTAGAAGCACCGGGGAGCTGTTTTTT. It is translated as CSVLPRGSRSTGELFF.

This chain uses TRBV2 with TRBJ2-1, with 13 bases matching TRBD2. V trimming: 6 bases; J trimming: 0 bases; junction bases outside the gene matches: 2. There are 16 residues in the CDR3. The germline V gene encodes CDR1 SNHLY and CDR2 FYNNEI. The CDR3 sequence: CASRGLAGVSYNEQFF. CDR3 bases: TGTGCCAGCAGAGGACTAGCGGGAGTCTCCTACAATGAGCAGTTCTTC.

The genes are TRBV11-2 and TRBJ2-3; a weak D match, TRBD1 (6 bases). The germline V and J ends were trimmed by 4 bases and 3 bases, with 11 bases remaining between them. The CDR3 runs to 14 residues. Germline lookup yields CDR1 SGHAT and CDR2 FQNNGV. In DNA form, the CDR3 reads TGTGCCAGCAGCTCACCAGGGGATACAGATACGCAGTATTTT. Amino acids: CASSSPGDTDTQYF.

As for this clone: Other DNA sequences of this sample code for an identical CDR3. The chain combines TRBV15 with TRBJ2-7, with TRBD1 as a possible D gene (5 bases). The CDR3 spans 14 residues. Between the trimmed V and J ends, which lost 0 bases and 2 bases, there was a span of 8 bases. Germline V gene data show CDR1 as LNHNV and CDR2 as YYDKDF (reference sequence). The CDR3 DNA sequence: TGTGCCACCAGCAGAGATAGGGGCCCCTACGAGCAGTACTTC. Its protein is CATSRDRGPYEQYF.

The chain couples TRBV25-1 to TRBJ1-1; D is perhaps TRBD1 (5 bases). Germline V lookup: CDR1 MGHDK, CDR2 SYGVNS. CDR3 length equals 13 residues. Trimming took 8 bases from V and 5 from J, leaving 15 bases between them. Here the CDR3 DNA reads TGTGCCAGCGCTACAAGGACAAAAACTGAAGCTTTCTTT. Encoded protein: CASATRTKTEAFF.

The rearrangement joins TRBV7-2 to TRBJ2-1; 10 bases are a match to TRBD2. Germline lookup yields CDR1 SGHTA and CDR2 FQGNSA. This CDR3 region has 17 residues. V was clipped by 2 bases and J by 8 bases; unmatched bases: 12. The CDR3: CASSLYPRLAGDDEQFF. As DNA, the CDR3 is TGTGCCAGCAGCTTATACCCCCGGCTAGCGGGGGACGATGAGCAGTTCTTC.

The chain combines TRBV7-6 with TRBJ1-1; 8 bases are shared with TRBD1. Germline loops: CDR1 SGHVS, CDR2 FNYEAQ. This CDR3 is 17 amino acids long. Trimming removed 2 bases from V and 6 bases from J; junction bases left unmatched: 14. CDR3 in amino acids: CASSLYGTGPRAAEAFF. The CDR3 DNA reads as TGTGCCAGCAGCTTATACGGGACAGGACCAAGAGCCGCTGAAGCTTTCTTT. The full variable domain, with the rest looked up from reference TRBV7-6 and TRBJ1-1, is GAGVSQSPRYKVTKRGQDVALRCDPISGHVSLYWYRQALGQGPEFLTYFNYEAQQDKSGLPNDRFSAERPEGSISTLTIQRTEQRDSAMYRCASSLYGTGPRAAEAFFGQGTRLTVV.

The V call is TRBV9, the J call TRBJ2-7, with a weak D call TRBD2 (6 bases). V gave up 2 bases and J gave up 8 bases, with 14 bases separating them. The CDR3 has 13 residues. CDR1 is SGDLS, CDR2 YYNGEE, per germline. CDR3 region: CASSVSGGKKQYF. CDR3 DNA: TGTGCCAGCAGCGTTTCCGGGGGAAAAAAGCAGTACTTC.

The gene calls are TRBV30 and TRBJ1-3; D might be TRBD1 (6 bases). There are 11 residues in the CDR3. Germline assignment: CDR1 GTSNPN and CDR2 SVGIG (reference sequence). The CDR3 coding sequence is TGTGCTTTACAGGGAGGAAACACCATATATTTT. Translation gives CALQGGNTIYF.

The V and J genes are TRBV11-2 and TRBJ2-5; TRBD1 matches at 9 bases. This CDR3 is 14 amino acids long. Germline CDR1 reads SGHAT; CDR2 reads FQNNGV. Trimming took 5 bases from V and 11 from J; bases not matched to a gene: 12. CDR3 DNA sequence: TGTGCCAGCAGCCTTGGGACAGGGTATGGTGAGCAGTACTTC. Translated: CASSLGTGYGEQYF.

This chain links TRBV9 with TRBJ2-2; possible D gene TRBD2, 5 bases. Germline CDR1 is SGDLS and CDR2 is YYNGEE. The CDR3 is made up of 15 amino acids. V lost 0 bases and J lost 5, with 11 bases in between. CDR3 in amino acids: CASSVGRGITGELFF. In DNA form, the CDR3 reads TGTGCCAGCAGCGTAGGTAGAGGGATTACCGGGGAGCTGTTTTTT.

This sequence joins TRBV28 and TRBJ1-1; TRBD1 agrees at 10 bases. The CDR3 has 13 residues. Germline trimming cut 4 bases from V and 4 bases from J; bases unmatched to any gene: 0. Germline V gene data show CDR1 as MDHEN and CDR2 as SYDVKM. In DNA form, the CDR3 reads TGTGCCAGCAGTTGGACAGGGGGCACTGAAGCTTTCTTT. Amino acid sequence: CASSWTGGTEAFF.